This entry concerns a single T cell receptor (beta chain). The sample originates from a study of cytotoxic CD8 clonotypes in ibrutinib-treated CLL. This CDR3 region has 15 residues. Germline V gene lookup returns CDR1 MGHDK and CDR2 SYGVNS. The V end was cut by 1 base, the J end by 5 bases, with 11 bases between. Assay used: immunoSEQ multiplex PCR; TCRdb lists only in-frame clones, some missing. Among about 68,000 clones listed, 68% were seen once. Sequenced here: PBMCs, sampled after 12 months of ibrutinib treatment. The receptor comes from a human donor with chronic lymphocytic leukemia. The chain carries TRBV25-1 and TRBJ1-4; D is perhaps TRBD1 (5 bases). CDR3 residues: CASSEWEQENEKLFF. The DNA of the CDR3 is TGTGCCAGCAGTGAATGGGAACAGGAAAATGAAAAACTGTTTTTT.